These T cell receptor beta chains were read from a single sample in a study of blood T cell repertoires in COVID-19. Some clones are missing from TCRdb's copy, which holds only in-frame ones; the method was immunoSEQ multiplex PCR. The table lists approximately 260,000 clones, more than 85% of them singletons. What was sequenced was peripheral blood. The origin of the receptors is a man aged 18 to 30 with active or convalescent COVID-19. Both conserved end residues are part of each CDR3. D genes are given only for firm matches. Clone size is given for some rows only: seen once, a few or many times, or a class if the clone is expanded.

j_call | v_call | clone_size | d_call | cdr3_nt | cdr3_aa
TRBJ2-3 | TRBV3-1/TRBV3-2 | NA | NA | TGTGCCAGCAGCTCGTTAGCGGAGTTCACAGATACGCAGTATTTT | CASSSLAEFTDTQYF
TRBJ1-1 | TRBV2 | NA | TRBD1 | TGTGCCAGCAGTACCGGGACAGGGCTCAACACTGAAGCTTTCTTT | CASSTGTGLNTEAFF
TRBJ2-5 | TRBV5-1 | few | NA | TGCGCCAGCAGCTCGCCTATCCAAGAGACCCAGTACTTC | CASSSPIQETQYF
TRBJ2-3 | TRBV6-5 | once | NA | TGTGCCAGCACTCCAGGGAGGAGCACAGATACGCAGTATTTT | CASTPGRSTDTQYF
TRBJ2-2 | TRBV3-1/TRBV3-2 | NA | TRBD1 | TGTGCCAGCGCGCAAAGGGACAGCGGGGAGCTGTTTTTT | CASAQRDSGELFF
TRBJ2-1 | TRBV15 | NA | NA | TGTGCCACCTCCTATCGAGTCTCGAGCTACAATGAGCAGTTCTTC | CATSYRVSSYNEQFF
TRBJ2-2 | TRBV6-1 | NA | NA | TGTGCCAGCAGTGAATGGAGTGGGAGCCGGGAGCTGTTTTTT | CASSEWSGSRELFF
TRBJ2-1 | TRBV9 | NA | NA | TGTGCCAGCAGCCCCCAGGGCACCTACAATGAGCAGTTCTTC | CASSPQGTYNEQFF
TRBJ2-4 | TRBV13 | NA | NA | TGTGCCAGCACTCAGGTTGCCAAAAACATTCAGTACTTC | CASTQVAKNIQYF
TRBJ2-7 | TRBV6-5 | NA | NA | TGTGCCAGCAGCCCAGGGCGGGATAGCTCCTACGAGCAGTACTTC | CASSPGRDSSYEQYF
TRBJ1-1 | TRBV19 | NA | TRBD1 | TGTGCCAGTAGTTTACAGGGGACTACTGAAGCTTTCTTT | CASSLQGTTEAFF
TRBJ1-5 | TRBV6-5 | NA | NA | TGTGCCAGCAGCTTAGGACAGCATCAGCCCCAGCATTTT | CASSLGQHQPQHF
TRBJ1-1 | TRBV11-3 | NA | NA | TGTGCCAGCAGCTTAGCGGGGAACACTGAAGCTTTCTTT | CASSLAGNTEAFF
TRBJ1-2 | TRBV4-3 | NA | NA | TGCGCCAGCAGCCCTGGGGCCGGCTATGGCTACACCTTC | CASSPGAGYGYTF
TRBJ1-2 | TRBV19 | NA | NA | TGTGCCAGTAGTGCACAGGGAATCTCCTATGGCTACACCTTC | CASSAQGISYGYTF
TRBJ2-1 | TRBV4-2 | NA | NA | TGTGCCAGCAGCCAAGATAGGGATTCAGGGGAGCACTACTACAATGAGCAGTTCTTC | CASSQDRDSGEHYYNEQFF
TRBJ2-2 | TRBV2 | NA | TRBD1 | TGTGCCAGCACCTTGATTGGGACAGAGAACACCGGGGAGCTGTTTTTT | CASTLIGTENTGELFF
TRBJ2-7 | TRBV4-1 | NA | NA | TGCGCCAGCAGCCGGCCGGAACAGGCCTACGAGCAGTACTTC | CASSRPEQAYEQYF
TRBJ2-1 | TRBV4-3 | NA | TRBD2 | TGCGCCAGCTCCCAGCGGGAGGGGTGGTTCAATGAGCAGTTCTTC | CASSQREGWFNEQFF
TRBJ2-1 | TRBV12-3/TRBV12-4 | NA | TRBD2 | TGTGCCAGCAGTCCAGGTAGCGGGGCGGGGAAGTTCTTC | CASSPGSGAGKFF
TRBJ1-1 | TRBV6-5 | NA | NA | TGTGCCAGCAGTAATGACAGGTGGGCCCCTGAAGCTTTCTTT | CASSNDRWAPEAFF
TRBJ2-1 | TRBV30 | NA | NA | TGTGCCTGGAGTTCGAGGAATGAGCAGTTCTTC | CAWSSRNEQFF
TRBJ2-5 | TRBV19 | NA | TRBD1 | TGTGCCAGTAGTACCCCTGGGACAGCGCAAGAGACCCAGTACTTC | CASSTPGTAQETQYF
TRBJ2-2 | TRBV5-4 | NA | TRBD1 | TGTGCCAGCAGCCCCGCCGCGGGACAGGGTGTTACCGGGGAGCTGTTTTTT | CASSPAAGQGVTGELFF
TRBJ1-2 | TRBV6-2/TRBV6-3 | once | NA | TGTGCCAGCAGTTACGGGGCTGAGGGCTACACCTTC | CASSYGAEGYTF
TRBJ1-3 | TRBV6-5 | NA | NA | TGTGCCAGCAGTTACTCGAAACAGGCTTGGGGAAACACCATATATTTT | CASSYSKQAWGNTIYF
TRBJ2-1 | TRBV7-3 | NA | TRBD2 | TGTGCCAGCAGCTCGCAGACTAGCGGGGGATACAATGAGCAGTTCTTC | CASSSQTSGGYNEQFF
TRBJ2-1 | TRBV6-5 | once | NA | TGTGCCAGCAGTTACCCCAGCGGGAATGAGCAGTTCTTC | CASSYPSGNEQFF
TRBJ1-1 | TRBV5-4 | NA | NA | TGTGCCAGCAGCTTGTACTTTATGAACACTGAAGCTTTCTTT | CASSLYFMNTEAFF
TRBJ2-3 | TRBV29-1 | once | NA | TGCAGCGTTGAAGTTGACAGTACTGACACAGATACGCAGTATTTT | CSVEVDSTDTDTQYF
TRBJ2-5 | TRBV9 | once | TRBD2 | TGTGCCAGCAGTCCTAGCGGGGGATACCAAGAGACCCAGTACTTC | CASSPSGGYQETQYF
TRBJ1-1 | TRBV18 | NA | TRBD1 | TGTGCCAGCTCACCCGGGACAGGCACTGAAGCTTTCTTT | CASSPGTGTEAFF
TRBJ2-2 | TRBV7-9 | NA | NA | TGTGCCAGCAGCGCCTTTTGGGGGCACAACACCGGGGAGCTGTTTTTT | CASSAFWGHNTGELFF
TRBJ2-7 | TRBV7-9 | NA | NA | TGTGCCAGCAGCTTGGAGGGGACCGAGCAGTACTTC | CASSLEGTEQYF
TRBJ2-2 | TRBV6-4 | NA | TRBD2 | TGTGCCAGCAGTGAAGCGGGGGGGCCCACCGGGGAGCTGTTTTTT | CASSEAGGPTGELFF
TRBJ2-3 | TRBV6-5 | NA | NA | TGTGCCAGCAAAGGGGTATCAGATACGCAGTATTTT | CASKGVSDTQYF
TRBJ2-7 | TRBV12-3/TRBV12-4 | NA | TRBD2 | TGTGCCAGCAGTTCCGGACTAGACCACGAGCAGTACTTC | CASSSGLDHEQYF
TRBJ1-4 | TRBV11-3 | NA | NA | TGTGCCAGCAGCTTAGATGCGGGATCTAATGAAAAACTGTTTTTT | CASSLDAGSNEKLFF
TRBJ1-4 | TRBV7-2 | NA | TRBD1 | TGTGCCAGCAGCTTAGGGGACAGGGATAATGAAAAACTGTTTTTT | CASSLGDRDNEKLFF
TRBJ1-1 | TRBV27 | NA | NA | TGTGCCAGCAGTTTAAGAGGGGGGGCGCAGGACACTGAAGCTTTCTTT | CASSLRGGAQDTEAFF
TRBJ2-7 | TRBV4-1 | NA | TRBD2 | TGCGCCAGCAGCCAGGCTCCAGGGACTAGCGGGAGGGCCCCCTACGAGCAGTACTTC | CASSQAPGTSGRAPYEQYF
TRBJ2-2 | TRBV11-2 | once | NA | TGTGCCAGCAGCTTAGCCCGCCAGGCGGGGGAGCTGTTTTTT | CASSLARQAGELFF
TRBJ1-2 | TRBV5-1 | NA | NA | TGCGCCAGCAGCTTATCAGGACAAACCTCCTATGGCTACACCTTC | CASSLSGQTSYGYTF
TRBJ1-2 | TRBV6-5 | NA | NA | TGTGCCAGCTTTGCGGGGGTCGGCTACACCTTC | CASFAGVGYTF
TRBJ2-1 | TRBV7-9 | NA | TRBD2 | TGTGCCAGCAGCCCCTTTAGCGGGGGGGCGTATGTAGAGCAGTTCTTC | CASSPFSGGAYVEQFF
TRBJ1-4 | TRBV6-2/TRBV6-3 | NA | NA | TGTGCCAGCAGTTACAGCAATGAAAAACTGTTTTTT | CASSYSNEKLFF
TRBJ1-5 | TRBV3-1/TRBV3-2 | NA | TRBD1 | TGTGCCAGCCGACAGGGCCATCAGCCCCAGCATTTT | CASRQGHQPQHF
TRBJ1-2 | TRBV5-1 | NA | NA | TGCGCCAGCAGCTTGGAGGAGGGGCCCTATGGCTACACCTTC | CASSLEEGPYGYTF
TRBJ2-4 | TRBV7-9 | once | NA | TGTGCCAGCAGCCCTGCCAAGGGGTGGGAAGCCAAAAACATTCAGTACTTC | CASSPAKGWEAKNIQYF
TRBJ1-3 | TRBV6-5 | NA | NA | TGTGCCACCACCCCACGTGGGCCCTCTGGAAACACCATATATTTT | CATTPRGPSGNTIYF
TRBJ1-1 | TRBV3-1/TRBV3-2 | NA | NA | TGTGCCAGCAGCCAGGGTGGGAGCCTACACACTGAAGCTTTCTTT | CASSQGGSLHTEAFF